This T cell receptor (beta chain) came from a study of blood T cell repertoires in COVID-19. Looking at the study overall: PBMCs, B-cell-depleted T cells, or T cells provided the cDNA or gDNA that made up the material.

Assay used: immunoSEQ multiplex PCR; TCRdb lists only in-frame clones, some missing. Here the sample spans approximately 98,000 clones, 81% being singletons. The V and J ends lost 3 bases and 2 bases, in that order; junction bases with no gene match: 6. CDR3 length: 16 amino acids. The germline V gene encodes CDR1 SGHNT and CDR2 YYREEE (reference sequence). This clone was picked up one time. Sequenced sample: peripheral blood. The sequence was collected from a man aged 55 to 70 with acute or convalescent COVID-19. V and J are TRBV5-4 and TRBJ2-3, with 10 nucleotides matching TRBD2. The CDR3 DNA reads TGTGCCAGCAGCTCCGAACTAGCGGGACCCACAGATACGCAGTATTTT. Amino acid sequence: CASSSELAGPTDTQYF. Based on the CDR3 plus reference TRBV5-4 and TRBJ2-3, the full variable domain is ETGVTQSPTHLIKTRGQQVTLRCSSQSGHNTVSWYQQALGQGPQFIFQYYREEENGRGNFPPRFSGLQFPNYSSELNVNALELDDSALYLCASSSELAGPTDTQYFGPGTRLTVL.